One sample yielded the 26 T cell receptor beta chains listed below, sequenced in a study of human T cells and chemical hapten exposure. Time point specified: pre-sensitization, week 0. Treatment reported: therapeutic diphenylcyclopropenone sensitization with weekly scalp DPC. TCRdb ran MiXCR on the RACE reads and lists one entry per CDR3 protein. The table lists tens of thousands of distinct CDR3 sequences, around 10% of them singletons. The sequencing here drew on whole blood, taken in connection with sensitization to the hapten diphenylcyclopropenone (DPC). These receptors were taken from a woman aged 40 to 55 with alopecia areata. Some clones in this sample may be carry-over from other donors' samples.

At least ten counts were recorded for this clonotype. The chain recombines TRBV7-2 with TRBJ2-5; D is ambiguous. Trimming left V 8 bases short and J 4 bases short, with 17 bases between. The germline V gene encodes CDR1 SGHTA and CDR2 FQGNSA. The CDR3 spans 14 residues. Written as DNA, the CDR3 is TGTGCCAGCTCGACCGACGGACGCCCAGAGACCCAGTACTTC. It translates to CASSTDGRPETQYF.

This clonotype came up once. The gene calls are TRBV5-5 and TRBJ2-1; 8 bases agree with TRBD2. V was pared by 4 bases and J by 4 bases, with 7 bases of the junction left unmatched. CDR1 is SGHKS and CDR2 is YYEKEE in the germline V gene (reference sequence). This CDR3 has 15 residues. CDR3 region: CASSASSGRYNEQFF. The DNA for the CDR3 is TGTGCCAGCAGCGCCTCCAGCGGGAGATACAATGAGCAGTTCTTC.

This clonotype was picked up many times. This sequence joins TRBV7-9 and TRBJ2-2; D gene uncertain. Germline V CDR1 and CDR2: SEHNR, FQNEAQ (reference sequence). This CDR3 region has 14 residues. The V and J ends lost 4 bases and 5 bases respectively, with 11 bases between them. The CDR3: CASSSISGTGELFF. The CDR3 DNA is TGTGCCAGCAGCTCAATATCCGGGACCGGGGAGCTGTTTTTT.

V and J are TRBV19 and TRBJ2-1, with D perhaps assigned TRBD1 or TRBD2 (5 bases each). V was pared by 7 bases and J by 2 bases, with 18 bases between. Germline lookup yields CDR1 LNHDA and CDR2 SQIVND (reference sequence). This CDR3 region has 16 residues. Here the CDR3 reads CASTGASNPTYNEQFF. The CDR3 region has the DNA TGTGCCAGTACCGGGGCCAGCAACCCAACCTACAATGAGCAGTTCTTC.

In its sample, this clonotype was seen a few times. The rearrangement joins TRBV7-2 to TRBJ2-2; 7 nucleotides align to TRBD1. The germline V gene has CDR1 SGHTA and CDR2 FQGNSA. CDR3 length equals 16 residues. V shed 7 bases, J shed 0 bases, and the junction held 8 bases outside the gene matches. The CDR3 spells CASISSGQPNTGELFF. CDR3 DNA sequence: TGTGCCAGCATTAGCTCGGGACAGCCGAACACCGGGGAGCTGTTTTTT.

This clonotype was counted ten times or more. This rearrangement joins TRBV12-3 or TRBV12-4 to TRBJ2-3; TRBD2 agrees at 9 bases. The length of the CDR3 is 16 residues. The V gene end was trimmed by 8 bases and the J gene end by 6 bases; junction bases not matched to a gene: 15. CDR3 bases: TGTGCCAGCTCCCCCCGATTAGCGGGAGTCGCGGATACGCAGTATTTT. Translating gives CASSPRLAGVADTQYF.

This chain links TRBV6-1 with TRBJ1-4, with TRBD1 as a possible D gene (6 bases). Germline V gene sequence: CDR1 MNHNS, CDR2 SASEGT. The CDR3 consists of 18 residues. V shed 0 bases and J shed 0 bases, with 14 bases lying between them. The CDR3 here is CASSEATTGRSTNEKLFF. CDR3 nucleotides: TGTGCCAGCAGTGAAGCCACCACAGGGAGGTCAACTAATGAAAAACTGTTTTTT.

This chain links TRBV27 with TRBJ1-1; weak D call: TRBD1 (5 bases). The CDR3 is 14 amino acids. V dropped 8 bases and J dropped 4 bases, with 17 bases sitting between them. CDR1 MNHEY and CDR2 SMNVEV come from the germline V gene (reference sequence). The CDR3 region has the DNA TGTGCCAGCGGCCCGGGGGATTTGGGCACTGAAGCTTTCTTT. Protein sequence: CASGPGDLGTEAFF.

The genes are TRBV20-1 and TRBJ1-2, with 12 bases fitting TRBD1. The CDR3 is made up of 15 amino acids. The trim removed 0 bases at V and 8 bases at J, leaving 7 bases unmatched. CDR1 is DFQATT and CDR2 is SNEGSKA in the germline V gene (reference sequence). In nucleotides, the CDR3 is TGCAGTGCTAGAGATCGGGGACAGGGGGCCATGGGCTACACCTTC. Protein product: CSARDRGQGAMGYTF.

A few counts support this clonotype. V gene TRBV6-5 combines with J gene TRBJ1-1; D might be TRBD1 (6 bases). The germline V and J ends were trimmed by 0 bases and 6 bases, with 14 bases remaining between them. Per germline, CDR1 MNHEY and CDR2 SVGAGI. The CDR3 consists of 15 residues. The CDR3 region is CASSYSSRGGPEAFF. In DNA, the CDR3 is TGTGCCAGCAGTTACTCGTCCAGGGGAGGGCCTGAAGCTTTCTTT.

This clonotype was seen a handful of times. CDR3 in DNA: TGCAGTGCTAGAGTGGGAGAGTACAATGAGCAGTTCTTC. The encoded protein is CSARVGEYNEQFF. The V call is TRBV20-1, the J call TRBJ2-1, with D tentatively TRBD2 (5 bases). V was pared by 1 base and J by 4 bases, with 8 bases between. The CDR3 is made up of 13 amino acids. Germline V gene sequence: CDR1 DFQATT, CDR2 SNEGSKA (reference sequence).

In its sample, this clonotype was seen many times. This chain connects TRBV4-1 to TRBJ2-6; D unclear. CDR3 length: 17 amino acids. The V end lost 0 bases, the J end lost 0 bases, and 9 bases lay between the germline ends. Germline assignment: CDR1 MGHRA and CDR2 YSYEKL. CDR3 in DNA: TGCGCCAGCAGCCAAGAGGCAGCGAGCTCTGGGGCCAACGTCCTGACTTTC. This translates into CASSQEAASSGANVLTF.

This rearrangement joins TRBV19 to TRBJ2-3, with 10 bases lining up with TRBD2. This CDR3 comprises 15 residues. Germline CDR1 reads LNHDA; CDR2 reads SQIVND (reference sequence). Losses at the gene ends were 5 bases for V and 3 bases for J; bases not matched to a gene: 5. The CDR3 DNA is TGTGCCAGTAGTCAAGCGGGAGGGCCGACAGATACGCAGTATTTT. This codes for CASSQAGGPTDTQYF. The variable domain in full, completed from reference TRBV19 and TRBJ2-3, reads DGGITQSPKYLFRKEGQNVTLSCEQNLNHDAMYWYRQDPGQGLRLIYYSQIVNDFQKGDIAEGYSVSREKKESFPLTVTSAQKNPTAFYLCASSQAGGPTDTQYFGPGTRLTVL.

The CDR3 DNA reads as TGCAGCGCTTACAGGGGCGCGAAGGAGACCCAGTACTTC. Its translation: CSAYRGAKETQYF. The chain links TRBV29-1 to TRBJ2-5, with TRBD1 matching over 7 bases. Germline V CDR1 and CDR2: SQVTM, ANQGSEA. Losses at the gene ends were 7 bases for V and 5 bases for J; bases not matched to a gene: 10. The CDR3 loop spans 13 amino acids. Based on the CDR3 plus reference TRBV29-1 and TRBJ2-5, the full variable domain is SAVISQKPSRDICQRGTSLTIQCQVDSQVTMMFWYRQQPGQSLTLIATANQGSEATYESGFVIDKFPISRPNLTFSTLTVSNMSPEDSSIYLCSAYRGAKETQYFGPGTRLLVL.

The chain couples TRBV6-2 or TRBV6-3 to TRBJ2-2; weak D call: TRBD1 (5 bases). The CDR3 runs 14 residues. The germline CDR1 and CDR2 sequences are MNHEY and SVGEGT. V was shortened by 2 bases and J by 6 bases, with 10 bases between the two germline ends. The CDR3 nucleotides are TGTGCCAGCAGTTACCTCCCAGGGTCCGGGGAGCTGTTTTTT. Amino acids: CASSYLPGSGELFF.

This clonotype was detected only once. The rearrangement uses TRBV7-2 and TRBJ1-1; D is undetermined. CDR3 length equals 14 residues. Germline V gene lookup returns CDR1 SGHTA and CDR2 FQGNSA. The V end lost 3 bases, the J end lost 4 bases, and 12 bases lay between the germline ends. CDR3 in amino acids: CASSFQRGVTEAFF. DNA of the CDR3: TGTGCCAGCAGCTTTCAACGTGGGGTCACTGAAGCTTTCTTT.

This clonotype was seen many times. The CDR3 region is CASSPPSDGYYGYTF. The CDR3 nucleotides are TGTGCCAGCAGTCCCCCTTCGGACGGATACTATGGCTACACCTTC. This rearrangement joins TRBV12-3 or TRBV12-4 to TRBJ1-2; no definite D call. This CDR3 is 15 amino acids long. The ends were cut back, 5 bases at V and 3 bases at J, with 16 bases in the middle.

This clonotype showed up just a few times. This chain connects TRBV7-9 to TRBJ2-1; 7 bases are a match to TRBD2. The CDR3 is made up of 16 amino acids. Trimming cost V 0 bases and J 3 bases; bases outside gene matches: 5. In germline, CDR1 is SEHNR, CDR2 FQNEAQ (reference sequence). The CDR3 bases are TGTGCCAGCAGCTTAGCGCAGGGCGGGGGCTACAATGAGCAGTTCTTC. This sequence encodes CASSLAQGGGYNEQFF. The whole variable domain, remainder taken from reference TRBV7-9 and TRBJ2-1, is DTGVSQNPRHKITKRGQNVTFRCDPISEHNRLYWYRQTLGQGPEFLTYFQNEAQLEKSRLLSDRFSAERPKGSFSTLEIQRTEQGDSAMYLCASSLAQGGGYNEQFFGPGTRLTVL.

The chain has TRBV5-1 and TRBJ2-7; TRBD2 agrees at 10 bases. Germline CDR1 is SGHRS and CDR2 is YFSETQ. The CDR3 has 15 residues. V lost 1 base, J lost 12 bases, and 13 bases stayed unmatched. The DNA for the CDR3 is TGCGCCAGCAGCTTGAGCGGGACTAGCGATCGCGTTTTGTACTTC. It yields the protein CASSLSGTSDRVLYF.

The chain joins TRBV3-1 to TRBJ2-1; D is unclear. Germline V gene data show CDR1 as LGHDT and CDR2 as YNNKEL (reference sequence). There are 14 residues in the CDR3. Trimming stripped 0 bases from V and 9 bases from J, with 12 bases between. The CDR3, as DNA: TGTGCCAGCAGCCAAGATCGGGTAGTATCTGAGCAGTTCTTC. This gives the protein CASSQDRVVSEQFF.

This clonotype was picked up many times. V is TRBV6-2 or TRBV6-3 and J is TRBJ1-5; D may be TRBD1 (5 bases). Between the trimmed V and J ends, which lost 2 bases and 3 bases, there was a span of 8 bases. Germline CDR1 MNHEY, CDR2 SVGEGT. The CDR3 length is 14 residues. DNA of the CDR3: TGTGCCAGCAGTTACGTAGGGGTCAATCAGCCCCAGCATTTT. Translated, it gives CASSYVGVNQPQHF.

This clonotype was seen at least ten times. This chain uses TRBV11-3 with TRBJ2-3; TRBD2 is a possible D gene (5 bases). CDR3 size: 17 residues. The germline V gene has CDR1 SGHNT and CDR2 YENEEA. V lost 1 base to trimming and J lost 3 bases, with 17 bases between them. CDR3 sequence reads: CASSLGASSRLTDTQYF. The CDR3 nucleotides read TGTGCCAGCAGCTTAGGCGCTTCTAGCAGGTTGACAGATACGCAGTATTTT.

The chain carries TRBV11-3 and TRBJ1-1; no firm D call. Per germline, CDR1 SGHNT and CDR2 YENEEA. V dropped 0 bases and J dropped 6 bases, with 17 bases sitting between them. The CDR3 runs to 16 residues. CDR3 nucleotide sequence: TGTGCCAGCAGCTTAGATTCCGGACGTGGGGTTCCTGAAGCTTTCTTT. Its protein is CASSLDSGRGVPEAFF.

The sample holds many counts of this clonotype. The genes are TRBV28 and TRBJ1-2; D ambiguous. Germline values: CDR1 MDHEN, CDR2 SYDVKM. The CDR3 runs 11 residues. V was shortened by 7 bases and J by 4 bases, with 7 bases between the two germline ends. In DNA, the CDR3 is TGTGCCAGCACAAGCAGCTATGGCTACACCTTC. Its translation: CASTSSYGYTF.

This clonotype was counted at least ten times. Here the CDR3 DNA reads TGTGCCAGCAGTTCTCGAAGAGGCACTGAAGCTTTCTTT. It encodes CASSSRRGTEAFF. The chain links TRBV12-3 or TRBV12-4 to TRBJ1-1; D uncertain. V dropped 4 bases and J dropped 4 bases, with 10 bases sitting between them. The CDR3 consists of 13 residues.

This clonotype appeared a few times. The J gene is TRBJ1-6, the V gene TRBV7-6; D perhaps matches TRBD1 (6 bases). CDR3 length: 13 residues. The germline V and J ends were trimmed by 5 bases and 8 bases, with 10 bases remaining between them. Germline CDR1 is SGHVS and CDR2 is FNYEAQ. The CDR3 loop is CASSAGDHSPLHF. CDR3 DNA sequence: TGTGCCAGCAGCGCAGGGGACCATTCACCCCTCCACTTT.